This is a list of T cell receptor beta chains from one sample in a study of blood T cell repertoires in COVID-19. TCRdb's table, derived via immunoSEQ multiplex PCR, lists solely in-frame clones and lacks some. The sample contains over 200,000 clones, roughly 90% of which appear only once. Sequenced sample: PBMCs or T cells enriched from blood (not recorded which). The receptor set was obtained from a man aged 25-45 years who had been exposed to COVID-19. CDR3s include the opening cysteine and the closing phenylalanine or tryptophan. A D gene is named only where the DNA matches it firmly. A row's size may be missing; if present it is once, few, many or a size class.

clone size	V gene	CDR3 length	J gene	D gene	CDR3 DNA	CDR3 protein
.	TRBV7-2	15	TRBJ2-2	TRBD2	TGTGCCAGCAGCTTTAGCGGGGGGTACACCGGGGAGCTGTTTTTT	CASSFSGGYTGELFF
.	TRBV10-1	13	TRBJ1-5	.	TGCGCCAGCGTCGGACACGGCGATCAGCCCCAGCATTTT	CASVGHGDQPQHF
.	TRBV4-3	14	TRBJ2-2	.	TGCGCCAGCAGCCAGGAGGGTACCACCGGGGAGCTGTTTTTT	CASSQEGTTGELFF
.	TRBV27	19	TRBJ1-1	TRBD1	TGTGCCAGCAGTTTATCCGCCCTAGGGCTAAACAGGGGCACCACTGAAGCTTTCTTT	CASSLSALGLNRGTTEAFF
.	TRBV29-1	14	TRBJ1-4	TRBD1	TGCAGCGTTGTAGGTTGGACAGGGGGGAGAAAACTGTTTTTT	CSVVGWTGGRKLFF
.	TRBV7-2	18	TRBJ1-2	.	TGTGCCAGCAGCTTAGGGCCTCGGACAGTGATCAATAACTATGGCTACACCTTC	CASSLGPRTVINNYGYTF
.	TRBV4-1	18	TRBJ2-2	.	TGCGCCAGCAGCCTTTTGACTTTTAGACAGGCGGTCACCGGGGAGCTGTTTTTT	CASSLLTFRQAVTGELFF
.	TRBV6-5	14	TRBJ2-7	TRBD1	TGTGCCAGCAGTTCGGACAGGGGTCCCTACGAGCAGTACTTC	CASSSDRGPYEQYF
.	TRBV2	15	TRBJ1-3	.	TGTGCCAGCAGCCAGTGGTCATCCTCTGGAAACACCATATATTTT	CASSQWSSSGNTIYF
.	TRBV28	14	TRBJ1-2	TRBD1	TGTGCCAGCAGTTTGGGACAGGGAGGGCATGGCTACACCTTC	CASSLGQGGHGYTF
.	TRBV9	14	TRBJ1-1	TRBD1	TGTGCCAGCAGTCGACAGGGTGGCAACACTGAAGCTTTCTTT	CASSRQGGNTEAFF
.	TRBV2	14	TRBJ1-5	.	TGTGCCAGCAGTGAACAGGGGATTAATCAGCCCCAGCATTTT	CASSEQGINQPQHF
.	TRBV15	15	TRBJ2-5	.	TGTGCCACCAGCGGCGGAATGGTCATCCAAGAGACCCAGTACTTC	CATSGGMVIQETQYF
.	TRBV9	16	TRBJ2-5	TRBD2	TGTGCCAGCAGCTCCCCTAGCGGGTCCTCCCAAGAGACCCAGTACTTC	CASSSPSGSSQETQYF
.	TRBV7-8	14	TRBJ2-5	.	TGTGCCAGCATAGGGGGTGAGCCTCAAGAGACCCAGTACTTC	CASIGGEPQETQYF
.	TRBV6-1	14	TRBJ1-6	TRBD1	TGTGCCAGCAGTGACAGACAGGGGAATTCACCCCTCCACTTT	CASSDRQGNSPLHF
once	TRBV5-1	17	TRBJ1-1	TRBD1	TGCGCCAGCAGCTTGGGAGGGGGACAGCCGTCGAACACTGAAGCTTTCTTT	CASSLGGGQPSNTEAFF
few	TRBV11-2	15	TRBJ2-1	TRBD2	TGTGCCAGCAGCTCGGGACTAGCGGGGGGGTATGAGCAGTTCTTC	CASSSGLAGGYEQFF
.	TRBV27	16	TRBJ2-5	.	TGTGCCAGCAGTCCTTTGGTGGGACACAACCAAGAGACCCAGTACTTC	CASSPLVGHNQETQYF
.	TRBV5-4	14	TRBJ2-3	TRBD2	TGTGCCAGCAGCAAGAGCGGGGGAACAGATACGCAGTATTTT	CASSKSGGTDTQYF
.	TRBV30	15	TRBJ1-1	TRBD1	TGTGCCTGGAGTACAGGGGTTCGGGGGAACACTGAAGCTTTCTTT	CAWSTGVRGNTEAFF
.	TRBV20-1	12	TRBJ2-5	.	TGCAGTGCTAGTACAACCCAAGAGACCCAGTACTTC	CSASTTQETQYF
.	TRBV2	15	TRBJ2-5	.	TGTGCCAGCAGTGAAGCGCAGGACATAGGCGAGACCCAGTACTTC	CASSEAQDIGETQYF
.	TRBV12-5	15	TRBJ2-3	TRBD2	TGTGCTAGTGGTCTAGCGGGGGCTCTTCCAGATACGCAGTATTTT	CASGLAGALPDTQYF